The clone carrying this T cell receptor (beta chain) appeared many times. Its antigen remains unidentified. Hyperthyroidism had been newly diagnosed in patients aged 18 to 65, and its duration was under 2 months. The data stem from a study of T cells in Graves' hyperthyroidism and ophthalmopathy. General study findings and limits: Expanded thyroid clonotypes (above 0.001) were mostly also found in blood.

RNA transcripts yielded amplified TCR beta CDR3 regions. The HTBI primer set served for first-round RT-PCR of the TCR CDR3. From the multiplex PCR reads, TCRdb called clonotypes with MiXCR, one entry per CDR3 protein. Of 300,000 or so distinct CDR3 sequences in the sample, roughly a fifth were seen once. The clonotype originates from a woman in her forties or fifties with Graves' hyperthyroidism. The sample comprised blood.

The CDR3 coding sequence is TGTGCCAGCAGCCAAGGACAGCTGACTAACTATGGCTACACCTTC. Protein: CASSQGQLTNYGYTF. The chain carries TRBV3-1 and TRBJ1-2; TRBD1 is a possible D gene (5 bases). Germline V CDR1 and CDR2: LGHDT, YNNKEL (reference sequence). Trimming stripped 1 base from V and 0 bases from J, with 9 bases between. There are 15 residues in the CDR3.